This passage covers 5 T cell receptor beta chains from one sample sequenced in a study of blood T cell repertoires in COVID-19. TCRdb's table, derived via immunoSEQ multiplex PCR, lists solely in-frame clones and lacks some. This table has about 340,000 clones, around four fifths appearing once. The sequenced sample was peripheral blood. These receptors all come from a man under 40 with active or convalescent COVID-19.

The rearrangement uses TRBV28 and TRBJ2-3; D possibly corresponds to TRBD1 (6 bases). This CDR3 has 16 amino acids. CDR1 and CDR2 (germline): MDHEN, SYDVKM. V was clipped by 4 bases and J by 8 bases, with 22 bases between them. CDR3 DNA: TGTGCCAGCAGTTGGACAGACCTGGACTGGACGGGTACGCAGTATTTT. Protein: CASSWTDLDWTGTQYF.

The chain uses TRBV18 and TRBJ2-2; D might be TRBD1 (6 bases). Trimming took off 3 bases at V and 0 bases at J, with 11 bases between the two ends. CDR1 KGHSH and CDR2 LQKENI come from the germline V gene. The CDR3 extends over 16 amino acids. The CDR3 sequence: CASSPRTDANTGELFF. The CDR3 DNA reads TGTGCCAGCTCACCGAGGACAGACGCGAACACCGGGGAGCTGTTTTTT. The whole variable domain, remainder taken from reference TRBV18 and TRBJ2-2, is NAGVMQNPRHLVRRRGQEARLRCSPMKGHSHVYWYRQLPEEGLKFMVYLQKENIIDESGMPKERFSAEFPKEGPSILRIQQVVRGDSAAYFCASSPRTDANTGELFFGEGSRLTVL.

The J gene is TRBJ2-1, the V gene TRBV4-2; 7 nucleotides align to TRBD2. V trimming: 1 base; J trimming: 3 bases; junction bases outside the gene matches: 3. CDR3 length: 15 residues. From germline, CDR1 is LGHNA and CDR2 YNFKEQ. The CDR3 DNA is TGTGCCAGCAGCCAAGCCCAGCGGGACTACAATGAGCAGTTCTTC. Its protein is CASSQAQRDYNEQFF.

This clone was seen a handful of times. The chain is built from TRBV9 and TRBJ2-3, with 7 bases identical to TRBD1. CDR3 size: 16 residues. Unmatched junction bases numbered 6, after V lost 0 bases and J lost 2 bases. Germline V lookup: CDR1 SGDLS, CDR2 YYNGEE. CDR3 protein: CASSVEDRTFTDTQYF. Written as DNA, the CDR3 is TGTGCCAGCAGCGTAGAGGACAGGACCTTCACAGATACGCAGTATTTT.

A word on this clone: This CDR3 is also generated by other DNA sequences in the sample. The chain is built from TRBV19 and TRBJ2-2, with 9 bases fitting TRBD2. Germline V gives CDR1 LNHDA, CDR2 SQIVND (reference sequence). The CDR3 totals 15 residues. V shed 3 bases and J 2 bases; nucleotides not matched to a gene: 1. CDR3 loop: CASSIGTSNTGELFF. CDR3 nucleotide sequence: TGTGCCAGTAGTATCGGGACTAGCAACACCGGGGAGCTGTTTTTT. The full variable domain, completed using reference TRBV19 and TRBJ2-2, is DGGITQSPKYLFRKEGQNVTLSCEQNLNHDAMYWYRQDPGQGLRLIYYSQIVNDFQKGDIAEGYSVSREKKESFPLTVTSAQKNPTAFYLCASSIGTSNTGELFFGEGSRLTVL.